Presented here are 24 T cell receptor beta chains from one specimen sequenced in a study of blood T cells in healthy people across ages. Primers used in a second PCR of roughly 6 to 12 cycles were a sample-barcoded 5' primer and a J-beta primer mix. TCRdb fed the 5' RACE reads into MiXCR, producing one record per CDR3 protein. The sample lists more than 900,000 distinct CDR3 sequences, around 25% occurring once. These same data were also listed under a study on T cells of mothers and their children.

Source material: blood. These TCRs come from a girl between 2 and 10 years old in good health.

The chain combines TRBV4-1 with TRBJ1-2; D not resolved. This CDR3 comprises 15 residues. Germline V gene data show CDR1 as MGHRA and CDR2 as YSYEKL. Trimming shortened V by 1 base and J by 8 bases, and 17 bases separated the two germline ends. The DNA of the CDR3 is TGCGCCAGCAGCCAAGGCGGGAACCTTCTGCAAGGCTACACCTTC. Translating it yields CASSQGGNLLQGYTF.

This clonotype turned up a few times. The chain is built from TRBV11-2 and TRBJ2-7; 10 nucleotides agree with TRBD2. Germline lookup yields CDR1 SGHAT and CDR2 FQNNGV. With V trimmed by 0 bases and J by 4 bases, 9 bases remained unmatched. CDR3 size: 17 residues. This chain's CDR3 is CASSLDALAGNGYEQYF. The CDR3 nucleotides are TGTGCCAGCAGCTTAGATGCACTAGCGGGAAACGGGTACGAGCAGTACTTC.

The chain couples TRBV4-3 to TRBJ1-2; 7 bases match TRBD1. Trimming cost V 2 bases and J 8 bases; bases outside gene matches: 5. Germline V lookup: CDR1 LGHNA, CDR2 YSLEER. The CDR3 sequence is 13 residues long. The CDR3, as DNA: TGCGCCAGCAGCCAAATGGCAGGGGGAGGCTACACCTTC. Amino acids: CASSQMAGGGYTF.

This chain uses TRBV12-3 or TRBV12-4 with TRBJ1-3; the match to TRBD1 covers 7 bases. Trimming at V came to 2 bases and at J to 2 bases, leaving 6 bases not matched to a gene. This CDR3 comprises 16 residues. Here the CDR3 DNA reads TGTGCCAGCAGTTTATCCCCCAGGGGGGCTGGAAACACCATATATTTT. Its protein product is CASSLSPRGAGNTIYF.

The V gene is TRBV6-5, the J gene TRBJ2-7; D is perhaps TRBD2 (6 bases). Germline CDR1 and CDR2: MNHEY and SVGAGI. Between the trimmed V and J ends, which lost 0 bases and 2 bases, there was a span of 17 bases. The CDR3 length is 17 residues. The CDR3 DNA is TGTGCCAGCAGTTACTCTCTATTAGCGGCCCTCACCTACGAGCAGTACTTC. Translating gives CASSYSLLAALTYEQYF.

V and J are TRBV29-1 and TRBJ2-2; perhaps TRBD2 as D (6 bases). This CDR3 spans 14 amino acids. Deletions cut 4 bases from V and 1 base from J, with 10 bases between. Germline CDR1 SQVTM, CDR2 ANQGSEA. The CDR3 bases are TGCAGCGTTGGGAGGGGAGTGAACACCGGGGAGCTGTTTTTT. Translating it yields CSVGRGVNTGELFF.

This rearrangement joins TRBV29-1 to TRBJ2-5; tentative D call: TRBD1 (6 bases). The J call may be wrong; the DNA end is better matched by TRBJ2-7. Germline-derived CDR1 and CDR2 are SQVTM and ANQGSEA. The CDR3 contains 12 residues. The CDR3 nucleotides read TGCAGCGCTGCAGGGGTAACCTACGAGCAGTACTTC. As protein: CSAAGVTYEQYF.

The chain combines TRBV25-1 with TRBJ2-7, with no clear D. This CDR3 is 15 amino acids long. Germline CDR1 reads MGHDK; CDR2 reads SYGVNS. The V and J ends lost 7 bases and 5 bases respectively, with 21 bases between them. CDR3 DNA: TGTGCCAGCACCCCCAAAAGAGAAATTGGGAACGAGCAGTACTTC. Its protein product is CASTPKREIGNEQYF.

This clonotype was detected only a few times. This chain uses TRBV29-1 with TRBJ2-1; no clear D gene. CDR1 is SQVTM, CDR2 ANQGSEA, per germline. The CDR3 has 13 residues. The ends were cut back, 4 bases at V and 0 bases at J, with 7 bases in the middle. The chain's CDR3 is CSVAAVSYNEQFF. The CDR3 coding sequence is TGCAGCGTTGCTGCAGTCTCCTACAATGAGCAGTTCTTC.

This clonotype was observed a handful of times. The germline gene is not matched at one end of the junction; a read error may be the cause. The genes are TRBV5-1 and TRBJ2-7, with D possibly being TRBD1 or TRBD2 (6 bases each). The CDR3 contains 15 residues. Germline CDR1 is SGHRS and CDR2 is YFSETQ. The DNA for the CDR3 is TGCGCCAGCAGCTTGATAGGGGGGAAAGCCTACGAGCGGTACTTC. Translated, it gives CASSLIGGKAYERYF.

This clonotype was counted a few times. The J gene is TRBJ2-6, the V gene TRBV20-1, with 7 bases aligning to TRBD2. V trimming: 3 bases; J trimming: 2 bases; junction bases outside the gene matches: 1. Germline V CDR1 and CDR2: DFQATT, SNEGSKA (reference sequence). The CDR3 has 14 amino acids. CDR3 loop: CSARGGPGANVLTF. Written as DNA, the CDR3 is TGCAGTGCTAGGGGAGGGCCTGGGGCCAACGTCCTGACTTTC.

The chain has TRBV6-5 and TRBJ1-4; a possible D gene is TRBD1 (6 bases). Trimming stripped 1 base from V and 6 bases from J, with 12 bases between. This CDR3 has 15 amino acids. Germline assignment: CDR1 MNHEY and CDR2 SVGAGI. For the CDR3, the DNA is TGTGCCAGCAGTTACTTTACAGGGAGTGATGAAAAACTGTTTTTT. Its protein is CASSYFTGSDEKLFF.

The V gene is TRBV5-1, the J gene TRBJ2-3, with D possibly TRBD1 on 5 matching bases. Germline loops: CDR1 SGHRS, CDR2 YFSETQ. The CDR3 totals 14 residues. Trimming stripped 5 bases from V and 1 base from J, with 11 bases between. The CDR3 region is CASRGVGRTDTQYF. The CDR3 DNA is TGCGCCAGCAGAGGGGTAGGGCGCACAGATACGCAGTATTTT.

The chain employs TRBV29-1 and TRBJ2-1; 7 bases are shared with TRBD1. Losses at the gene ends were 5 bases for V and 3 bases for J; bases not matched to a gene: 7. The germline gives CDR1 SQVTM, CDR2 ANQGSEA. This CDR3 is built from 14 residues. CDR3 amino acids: CSVSLGGSYNEQFF. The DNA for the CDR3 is TGCAGCGTTTCGCTAGGGGGCAGCTACAATGAGCAGTTCTTC.

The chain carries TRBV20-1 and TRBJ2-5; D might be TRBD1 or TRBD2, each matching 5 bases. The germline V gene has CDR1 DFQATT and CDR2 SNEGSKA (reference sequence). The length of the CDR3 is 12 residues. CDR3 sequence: CSFGGLQETQYF. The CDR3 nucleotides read TGCAGCTTTGGGGGTTTACAAGAGACCCAGTACTTC.

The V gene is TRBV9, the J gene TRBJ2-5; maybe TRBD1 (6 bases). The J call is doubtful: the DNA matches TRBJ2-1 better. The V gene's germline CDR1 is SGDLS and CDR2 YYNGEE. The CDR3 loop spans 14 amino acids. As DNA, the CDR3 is TGTGCCAGCACTCAGGGGCCTTTTTTCGGTGAGCAGTTCTTC. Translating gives CASTQGPFFGEQFF.

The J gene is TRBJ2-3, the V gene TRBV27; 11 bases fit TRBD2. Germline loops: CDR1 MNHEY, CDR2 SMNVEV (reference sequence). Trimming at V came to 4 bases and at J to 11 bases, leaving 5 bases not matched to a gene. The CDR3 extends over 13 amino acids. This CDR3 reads CASSWDSGGVQYF. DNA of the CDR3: TGTGCCAGCAGTTGGGATAGCGGGGGGGTGCAGTATTTT.

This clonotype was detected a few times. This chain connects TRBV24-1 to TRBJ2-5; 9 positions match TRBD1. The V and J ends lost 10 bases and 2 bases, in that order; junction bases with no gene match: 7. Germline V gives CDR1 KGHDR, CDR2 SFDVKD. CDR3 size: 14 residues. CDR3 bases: TGTGCCACGAGGGGGACAGGGCTTCAAGAGACCCAGTACTTC. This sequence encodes CATRGTGLQETQYF.

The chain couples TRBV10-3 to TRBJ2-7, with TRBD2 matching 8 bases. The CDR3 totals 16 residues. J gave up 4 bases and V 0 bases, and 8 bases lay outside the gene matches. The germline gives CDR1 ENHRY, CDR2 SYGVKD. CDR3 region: CAISESGSGSGYEQYF. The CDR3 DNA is TGTGCCATCAGTGAGTCGGGAAGCGGGAGTGGGTACGAGCAGTACTTC.

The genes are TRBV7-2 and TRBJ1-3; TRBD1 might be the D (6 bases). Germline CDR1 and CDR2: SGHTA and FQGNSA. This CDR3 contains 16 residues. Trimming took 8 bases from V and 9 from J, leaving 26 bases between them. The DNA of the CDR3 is TGTGCCAGCGCCTTCCGACGAACCACAGGGATGGGCACCATATATTTT. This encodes CASAFRRTTGMGTIYF.

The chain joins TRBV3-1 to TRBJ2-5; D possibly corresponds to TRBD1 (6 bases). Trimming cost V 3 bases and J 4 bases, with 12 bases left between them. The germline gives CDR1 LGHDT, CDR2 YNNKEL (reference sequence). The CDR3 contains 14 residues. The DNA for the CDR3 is TGTGCCAGCAGCCACGCAGGGACACCAGAGACCCAGTACTTC. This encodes CASSHAGTPETQYF.

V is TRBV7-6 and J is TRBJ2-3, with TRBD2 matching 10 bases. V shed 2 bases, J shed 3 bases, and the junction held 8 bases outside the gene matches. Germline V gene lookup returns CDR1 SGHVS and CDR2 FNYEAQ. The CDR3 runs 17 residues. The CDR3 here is CASSLSPSGGQTDTQYF. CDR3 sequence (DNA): TGTGCCAGCAGCTTAAGTCCTAGCGGGGGCCAAACAGATACGCAGTATTTT.

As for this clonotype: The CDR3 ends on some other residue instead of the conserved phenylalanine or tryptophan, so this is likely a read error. The CDR3 DNA reads TGTGCCAGCAGAGGGCTAGCGGAGGAGAGCTCCTACAATGAGCAGTTCCTC. Its protein product is CASRGLAEESSYNEQFL. J is TRBJ2-1 and V is TRBV28, with 7 bases aligning to TRBD2. Trimming cost V 6 bases and J 0 bases; bases outside gene matches: 11. CDR1 and CDR2 (germline): MDHEN, SYDVKM. This CDR3 has 17 residues.

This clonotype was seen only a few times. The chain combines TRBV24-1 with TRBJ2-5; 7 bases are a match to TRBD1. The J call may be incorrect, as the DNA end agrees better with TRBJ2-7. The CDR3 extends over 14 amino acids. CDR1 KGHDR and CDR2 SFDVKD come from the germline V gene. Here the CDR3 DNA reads TGTGCCACCAGTGATCGGGTCCAGGGGGACGAGCAGTACTTC. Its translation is CATSDRVQGDEQYF.